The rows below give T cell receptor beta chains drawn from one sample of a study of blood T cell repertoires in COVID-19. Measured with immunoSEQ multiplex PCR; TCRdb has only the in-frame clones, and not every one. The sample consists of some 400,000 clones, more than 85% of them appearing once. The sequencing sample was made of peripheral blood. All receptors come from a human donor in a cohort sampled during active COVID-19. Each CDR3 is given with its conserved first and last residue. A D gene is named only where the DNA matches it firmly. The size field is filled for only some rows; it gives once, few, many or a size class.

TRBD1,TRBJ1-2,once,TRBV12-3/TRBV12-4,CASSRDRAYGYTF,TGTGCCAGCAGTAGGGACAGGGCTTATGGCTACACCTTC
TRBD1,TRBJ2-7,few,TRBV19,CASSPRGSASYEQYF,TGTGCCAGTAGCCCCAGGGGGTCAGCGTCCTACGAGCAGTACTTC
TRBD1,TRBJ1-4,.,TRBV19,CASSIDRGPQKKLFF,TGTGCCAGTAGTATCGACAGGGGGCCGCAGAAAAAACTGTTTTTT
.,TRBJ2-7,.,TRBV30,CAWRIAGNGEQYF,TGTGCCTGGAGGATCGCAGGGAATGGCGAGCAGTACTTC
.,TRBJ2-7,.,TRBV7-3,CASSLADSYEQYF,TGTGCCAGCAGCTTAGCCGACAGCTACGAGCAGTACTTC
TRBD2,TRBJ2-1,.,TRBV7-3,CASSWRGREGEQFF,TGTGCCAGCAGCTGGCGGGGGCGGGAGGGTGAGCAGTTCTTC
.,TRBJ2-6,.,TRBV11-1,CASSLGAWGANVLTF,TGTGCCAGCAGCTTAGGGGCGTGGGGGGCCAACGTCCTGACTTTC
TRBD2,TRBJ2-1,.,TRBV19,CASSVPGGPHNEQFF,TGTGCCAGTAGTGTCCCGGGAGGGCCCCACAATGAGCAGTTCTTC
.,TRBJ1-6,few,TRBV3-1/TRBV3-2,CASSQDSSPLHF,TGTGCCAGCAGCCAAGACTCTTCACCCCTCCACTTT
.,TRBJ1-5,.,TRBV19,CASGHFDQPQHF,TGTGCCAGTGGTCACTTCGATCAGCCCCAGCATTTT
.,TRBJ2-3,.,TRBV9,CASSQNFRSRENTDTQYF,TGTGCCAGCAGCCAGAATTTTCGATCTCGGGAGAATACAGATACGCAGTATTTT
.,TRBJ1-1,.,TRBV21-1,CASSKVCQGSNTEAFF,TGTGCCAGCAGCAAAGTATGTCAGGGATCGAACACTGAAGCTTTCTTT
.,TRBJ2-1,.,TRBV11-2,CASSLTTRGVSYNEQFF,TGTGCCAGCAGCTTAACCACTCGCGGGGTATCCTACAATGAGCAGTTCTTC
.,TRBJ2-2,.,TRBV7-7,CASSRDSAGELFF,TGTGCTAGCAGCCGAGATAGCGCCGGGGAGCTGTTTTTT
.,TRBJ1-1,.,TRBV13,CASSLFGLVGTEAFF,TGTGCCAGCAGCTTATTCGGACTGGTGGGCACTGAAGCTTTCTTT
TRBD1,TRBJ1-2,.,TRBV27,CASSLSRDRGRGYTF,TGTGCCAGCAGTTTATCAAGGGACAGGGGTCGAGGCTACACCTTC
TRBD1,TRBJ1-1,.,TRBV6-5,CASISGTTGLTEAFF,TGTGCCAGCATCTCTGGGACGACAGGGTTAACTGAAGCTTTCTTT
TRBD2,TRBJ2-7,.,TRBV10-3,CAISRLAGASAGYEQYF,TGTGCCATCAGTCGACTAGCGGGAGCGTCCGCGGGATACGAGCAGTACTTC
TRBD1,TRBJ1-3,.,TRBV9,CASSTGQGPGNTIYF,TGTGCCAGCAGCACGGGACAGGGCCCTGGAAACACCATATATTTT
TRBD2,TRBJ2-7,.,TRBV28,CATWEGTSGYEQYF,TGTGCCACTTGGGAAGGGACTAGCGGCTACGAGCAGTACTTC
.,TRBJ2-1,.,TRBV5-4,CASSRLQGGIGEQFF,TGTGCCAGCAGCCGCCTACAGGGGGGGATCGGTGAGCAGTTCTTC
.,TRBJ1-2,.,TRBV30,CAGTGDNYGYTF,TGTGCCGGCACTGGAGATAACTATGGCTACACCTTC
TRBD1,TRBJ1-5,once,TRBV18,CASSAGTGSNQPQHF,TGTGCCAGCTCGGCCGGGACAGGCTCCAATCAGCCCCAGCATTTT
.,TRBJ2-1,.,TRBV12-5,CASGLGGNEQFF,TGTGCTAGTGGTCTCGGAGGCAATGAGCAGTTCTTC
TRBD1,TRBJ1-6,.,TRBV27,CASSSPGQGGVSPLHF,TGTGCCAGCAGTTCCCCCGGACAGGGGGGAGTTTCACCCCTCCACTTT
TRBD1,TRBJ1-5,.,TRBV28,CASSLGQGASQPQHF,TGTGCCAGCAGTTTAGGACAGGGGGCAAGCCAGCCCCAGCATTTT
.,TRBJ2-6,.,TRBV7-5,CARSLGNEDRVFLSGANVLTF,TGTGCCAGAAGCTTAGGAAACGAGGACAGGGTCTTTCTCTCTGGGGCCAACGTCCTGACTTTC
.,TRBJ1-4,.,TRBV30,CAWSVRKDRPGFF,TGTGCCTGGAGTGTCCGGAAAGACAGGCCGGGGTTTTTT
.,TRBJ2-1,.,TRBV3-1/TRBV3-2,CASSQAESEQFF,TGTGCCAGCAGCCAAGCGGAGTCTGAGCAGTTCTTC
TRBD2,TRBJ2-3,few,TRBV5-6,CASSLGMASGLSTDTQYF,TGTGCCAGCAGCTTGGGGATGGCTAGCGGCCTTTCCACAGATACGCAGTATTTT
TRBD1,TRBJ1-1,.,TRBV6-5,CASSLDRALTEAFF,TGTGCCAGCAGTCTGGACAGGGCTTTAACTGAAGCTTTCTTT
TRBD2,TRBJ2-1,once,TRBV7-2,CASSLVLAANEQFF,TGTGCCAGCAGCTTAGTTCTAGCGGCCAATGAGCAGTTCTTC
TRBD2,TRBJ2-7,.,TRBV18,CASSPRTSGGYEQYF,TGTGCCAGCTCTCCGAGGACTAGCGGGGGATACGAGCAGTACTTC
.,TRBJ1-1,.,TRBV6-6,CASSYGDSLRGTEAFF,TGTGCCAGCAGTTACGGCGACAGCCTAAGGGGCACTGAAGCTTTCTTT
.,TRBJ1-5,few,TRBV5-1,CASSDGTNNQPQHF,TGCGCCAGCAGCGATGGGACAAACAATCAGCCCCAGCATTTT
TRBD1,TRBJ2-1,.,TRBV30,CAWSSPSGQGRNEQFF,TGTGCCTGGAGTTCTCCCTCCGGACAGGGGAGGAATGAGCAGTTCTTC
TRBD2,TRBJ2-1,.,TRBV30,CAWSPRGATYNEQFF,TGTGCCTGGAGTCCGCGGGGGGCCACCTACAATGAGCAGTTCTTC
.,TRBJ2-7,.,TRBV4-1,CASSPRLQGGVYEQYF,TGCGCCAGCAGCCCTAGGTTGCAGGGGGGAGTGTACGAGCAGTACTTC
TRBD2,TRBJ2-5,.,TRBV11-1,CASSSTSGTSWTQYF,TGTGCCAGCAGCTCGACTAGCGGGACCTCTTGGACCCAGTACTTC
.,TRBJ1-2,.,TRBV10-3,CAISDPGTQDGYTF,TGTGCCATCAGTGACCCGGGTACCCAAGATGGCTACACCTTC
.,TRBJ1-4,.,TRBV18,CASSPKRVDNEKLFF,TGTGCCAGCTCACCAAAACGGGTAGATAATGAAAAACTGTTTTTT